This entry is about one T cell receptor (beta chain). Its target is unknown. Trimming removed 7 bases from V and 2 bases from J, with 9 bases in between. CDR1 and CDR2 from the germline V gene are SGHRS and YFSETQ. The CDR3 is 12 amino acids. This specimen belongs to a study of identical twins. TCRdb re-called the 5' RACE reads through MiXCR, storing one row per CDR3 protein. The sample holds 1.5 million to 2 million distinct CDR3 sequences, around 33% seen once. Study-wide results and caveats: Out-of-frame alpha sequences shared by twins showed excess low generation probability. The study found that models underestimated out-of-frame TCR alpha sharing in monozygotic twins. Fewer insertions characterized abundant cord blood beta clonotypes, whereas memory repertoires showed none.

The donors were all healthy and Caucasian. This clonotype originated in a newborn girl in good health. The sample taken for sequencing was cord blood. The rearrangement uses TRBV5-1 and TRBJ2-5; D is undetermined. This chain's CDR3 is CASGQRQETQYF. CDR3 nucleotides: TGCGCCAGCGGTCAGCGTCAAGAGACCCAGTACTTC.